One and the same sample provided the 26 T cell receptor beta chains below, sequenced in a study of cytomegalovirus exposure and HLA in healthy donors. The study ran its PCR with 60 Vbeta and 13 Jbeta primers. Libraries were prepared by immunoSEQ multiplex PCR; TCRdb keeps only in-frame clonotypes and omits some of them. This table holds about 170,000 clones, 65% to 90% found once. The source material was PBMCs. The receptors were gathered from a male donor in good health and CMV-seronegative.

V and J are TRBV29-1 and TRBJ2-1, with 8 positions matching TRBD2. The CDR3 loop spans 13 amino acids. CDR1 is SQVTM and CDR2 is ANQGSEA in the germline V gene. The ends lost 4 bases at V and 9 bases at J; junction bases unmatched: 8. The CDR3 spells CSVVTAGAGEQFF. For the CDR3, the DNA is TGCAGCGTTGTAACAGCGGGGGCGGGTGAGCAGTTCTTC.

This clone was recorded once. The rearrangement links TRBV18 to TRBJ1-3, with D perhaps matching TRBD1 (5 bases). CDR3 length: 13 amino acids. V lost 3 bases to trimming and J lost 9 bases, with 12 bases between them. Germline V gene lookup returns CDR1 KGHSH and CDR2 LQKENI. This chain's CDR3 is CASSPDAGPTIYF. CDR3 bases: TGTGCCAGCTCACCCGATGCGGGACCCACCATATATTTT. The complete variable domain, with remaining parts taken from reference TRBV18 and TRBJ1-3, reads NAGVMQNPRHLVRRRGQEARLRCSPMKGHSHVYWYRQLPEEGLKFMVYLQKENIIDESGMPKERFSAEFPKEGPSILRIQQVVRGDSAAYFCASSPDAGPTIYFGEGSWLTVV.

V gene TRBV7-9 combines with J gene TRBJ2-7, with a tentative D call TRBD1 (6 bases). The ends were cut back, 3 bases at V and 3 bases at J, with 9 bases in the middle. The CDR3 loop spans 13 amino acids. Germline V lookup: CDR1 SEHNR, CDR2 FQNEAQ (reference sequence). In DNA form, the CDR3 reads TGTGCCAGCAGCTTGGGGGCCATCTACGAGCAGTACTTC. It translates to CASSLGAIYEQYF.

The V call is TRBV15, the J call TRBJ1-2; D not resolved. The V gene lost 5 bases and the J gene lost 8 bases, with 21 bases spanning the gap. The CDR3 is made up of 15 amino acids. Germline V lookup: CDR1 LNHNV, CDR2 YYDKDF (reference sequence). In DNA form, the CDR3 reads TGTGCCACCAGCTCCCACTCGAAGGTTACGGGAGGCTACACCTTC. It translates to CATSSHSKVTGGYTF.

V gene TRBV27 combines with J gene TRBJ2-3; D not resolved. The CDR3 runs to 15 residues. V was shortened by 4 bases and J by 1 base, with 12 bases between the two germline ends. Germline loops: CDR1 MNHEY, CDR2 SMNVEV (reference sequence). As DNA, the CDR3 is TGTGCCAGCAGTTCCTTCCCGGGTGGCACAGATACGCAGTATTTT. Its translation: CASSSFPGGTDTQYF.

This clone was recorded once. The rearrangement uses TRBV5-1 and TRBJ1-4; D is uncertain. The CDR3 runs 13 residues. CDR1 SGHRS and CDR2 YFSETQ come from the germline V gene. The germline V and J ends were trimmed by 5 bases and 8 bases, with 13 bases remaining between them. In DNA form, the CDR3 reads TGCGCCAGCAGTGGGCAAGCGGGGGAAAAACTGTTTTTT. It codes for CASSGQAGEKLFF.

The chain uses TRBV4-3 and TRBJ2-2; 10 nucleotides align to TRBD2. The CDR3 has 19 residues. The V gene's germline CDR1 is LGHNA and CDR2 YSLEER. The trim removed 0 bases at V and 5 bases at J, leaving 12 bases unmatched. This CDR3 is CASSQDDTLSGGATGELFF. The CDR3 DNA reads as TGCGCCAGCAGCCAAGATGATACCCTCAGCGGGGGGGCTACCGGGGAGCTGTTTTTT.

The chain employs TRBV7-2 and TRBJ2-4; a weak D match, TRBD2 (6 bases). This CDR3 is built from 14 residues. With 2 bases removed from V and 6 bases from J, the gap between germline ends came to 11 bases. Germline CDR1 reads SGHTA; CDR2 reads FQGNSA. The CDR3 protein is CASSLNSGLNIQYF. The CDR3 coding sequence is TGTGCCAGCAGCTTAAACAGCGGGTTAAACATTCAGTACTTC. Variable domain in full (rest from reference TRBV7-2 and TRBJ2-4): GAGVSQSPSNKVTEKGKDVELRCDPISGHTALYWYRQSLGQGLEFLIYFQGNSAPDKSGLPSDRFSAERTGGSVSTLTIQRTQQEDSAVYLCASSLNSGLNIQYFGAGTRLSVL.

This clone came up once. The J gene is TRBJ2-3, the V gene TRBV30; 7 positions agree with TRBD2. The ends lost 0 bases at V and 2 bases at J; junction bases unmatched: 2. Germline CDR1 GTSNPN, CDR2 SVGIG (reference sequence). The CDR3 covers 14 residues. CDR3 amino acids: CAWSVAGYTDTQYF. CDR3 coding DNA: TGTGCCTGGAGTGTAGCGGGGTACACAGATACGCAGTATTTT.

The chain joins TRBV29-1 to TRBJ2-7; tentatively, D is TRBD2 (5 bases). Germline V gene sequence: CDR1 SQVTM, CDR2 ANQGSEA. This CDR3 comprises 14 residues. With 0 bases removed from V and 3 bases from J, the gap between germline ends came to 12 bases. CDR3 bases: TGCAGCGTTGAAGATCGTTCGGGATTCTACGAGCAGTACTTC. Its translation: CSVEDRSGFYEQYF.

The gene calls are TRBV5-5 and TRBJ2-7; possibly TRBD2 for D (5 bases). The CDR3 is 14 amino acids. The V gene's germline CDR1 is SGHKS and CDR2 YYEKEE (reference sequence). Trimming pared 4 bases from V and 1 base from J, leaving 12 bases between. The CDR3 nucleotides read TGTGCCAGCAGCGGCACGTCGGGGTCCTACGAGCAGTACTTC. It is translated as CASSGTSGSYEQYF. Filled out from reference TRBV5-5 and TRBJ2-7, the complete variable domain reads DAGVTQSPTHLIKTRGQQVTLRCSPISGHKSVSWYQQVLGQGPQFIFQYYEKEERGRGNFPDRFSARQFPNYSSELNVNALLLGDSALYLCASSGTSGSYEQYFGPGTRLTVT.

V gene TRBV4-1 combines with J gene TRBJ2-7; D is unresolved. Trimming removed 0 bases at V and 0 bases at J, with 6 bases between. Per the germline V gene, CDR1 is MGHRA and CDR2 is YSYEKL. This CDR3 is built from 14 residues. The DNA for the CDR3 is TGCGCCAGCAGCCAAGAACTCTCCTCCTACGAGCAGTACTTC. As protein: CASSQELSSYEQYF.

The chain has TRBV6-1 and TRBJ1-3; D remains unclear. CDR3 length: 13 residues. Trimming pared 4 bases from V and 3 bases from J, leaving 7 bases between. Germline V lookup: CDR1 MNHNS, CDR2 SASEGT. The CDR3 sequence is CASSAGYGNTIYF. CDR3 sequence (DNA): TGTGCCAGCAGTGCGGGGTATGGAAACACCATATATTTT.

Here the CDR3 reads CASSLGQGGFSYEQYF. The CDR3 bases are TGTGCCAGCAGCTTGGGACAGGGGGGCTTCTCCTACGAGCAGTACTTC. The chain employs TRBV7-2 and TRBJ2-7, with 11 nucleotides matching TRBD1. In germline, CDR1 is SGHTA, CDR2 FQGNSA. CDR3 length: 16 residues. V lost 3 bases and J lost 0; bases outside the gene matches: 4.

This chain links TRBV7-9 with TRBJ2-5, with TRBD2 matching 9 bases. Germline V gene data show CDR1 as SEHNR and CDR2 as FQNEAQ (reference sequence). CDR3 length: 16 amino acids. Trimming removed 1 base from V and 3 bases from J; junction bases left unmatched: 6. The CDR3 DNA is TGTGCCAGCAGCTTAGGCAGTAGCGGGGGAGAAGAGACCCAGTACTTC. Its protein is CASSLGSSGGEETQYF.

The rearrangement links TRBV7-6 to TRBJ2-1; 11 bases line up with TRBD2. CDR1 SGHVS and CDR2 FNYEAQ come from the germline V gene. The CDR3 is 16 residues long. V dropped 5 bases and J dropped 2; count of bases not matched to a gene: 5. The CDR3: CASSLLLAGAYNEQFF. DNA of the CDR3: TGTGCCAGCAGCCTCCTACTAGCGGGGGCCTACAATGAGCAGTTCTTC.

The rearrangement uses TRBV27 and TRBJ2-5, with D perhaps TRBD2 (5 bases). Germline V gene data show CDR1 as MNHEY and CDR2 as SMNVEV (reference sequence). V lost 5 bases and J 1 base, leaving 17 bases between the germline ends. CDR3 length: 16 amino acids. This CDR3 is CASSPGLLNGQETQYF. In DNA form, the CDR3 reads TGTGCCAGCAGTCCCGGACTCCTGAACGGCCAAGAGACCCAGTACTTC.

The chain has TRBV5-5 and TRBJ2-7; TRBD2 might be the D (6 bases). The CDR3 covers 14 residues. Germline CDR1 and CDR2: SGHKS and YYEKEE (reference sequence). V was clipped by 4 bases and J by 4 bases, with 15 bases between them. The CDR3 DNA reads TGTGCCAGCAGCGGGGAGGCAGGGTTGTACGAGCAGTACTTC. The encoded protein is CASSGEAGLYEQYF.

The chain couples TRBV5-1 to TRBJ1-6; maybe TRBD1 (5 bases). V lost 0 bases and J lost 6, with 16 bases in between. This CDR3 spans 17 amino acids. Germline values: CDR1 SGHRS, CDR2 YFSETQ. The CDR3 here is CASSLGWGGNTNSPLHF. DNA for the CDR3: TGCGCCAGCAGCTTGGGGTGGGGGGGGAATACTAATTCACCCCTCCACTTT.

The CDR3 DNA reads TGCGCCAGCAGCCAGATCGGGGGCACTGAAGCTTTCTTT. As protein: CASSQIGGTEAFF. This rearrangement joins TRBV4-1 to TRBJ1-1; D is possibly TRBD1 (5 bases). V was cut by 3 bases and J by 4 bases, with 9 bases left in between. The CDR3 is 13 residues long. CDR1 is MGHRA and CDR2 is YSYEKL in the germline V gene.

The chain links TRBV18 to TRBJ2-7; TRBD1 matches 12 bases. J lost 3 bases, V lost 5 bases, and 5 bases had no gene match. The germline V gene has CDR1 KGHSH and CDR2 LQKENI. This CDR3 is 15 amino acids long. The CDR3 DNA reads TGTGCCAGCTCAACGGGGACAGGGGGCAACTACGAGCAGTACTTC. It encodes CASSTGTGGNYEQYF. Full variable domain (missing parts from reference TRBV18 and TRBJ2-7): NAGVMQNPRHLVRRRGQEARLRCSPMKGHSHVYWYRQLPEEGLKFMVYLQKENIIDESGMPKERFSAEFPKEGPSILRIQQVVRGDSAAYFCASSTGTGGNYEQYFGPGTRLTVT.

V gene TRBV6-6 combines with J gene TRBJ2-5; tentatively, D is TRBD1 (5 bases). The J call may be incorrect, as the DNA end agrees better with TRBJ2-7. This CDR3 spans 14 amino acids. CDR1 is MNHNY, CDR2 SVGAGI, per germline (reference sequence). Here the CDR3 DNA reads TGTGCCAGCAGTTCCTGGACAACCTCCTACGAGCAGTACTTC. Protein product: CASSSWTTSYEQYF.

V gene TRBV5-1 combines with J gene TRBJ2-7, with 9 bases fitting TRBD1. The CDR3 has 16 residues. The V gene's germline CDR1 is SGHRS and CDR2 YFSETQ. Trimming cost V 2 bases and J 2 bases; bases outside gene matches: 8. CDR3 nucleotide sequence: TGCGCCAGCAGCTTTCCCCGGGACAGGGACACCTACGAGCAGTACTTC. Its protein product is CASSFPRDRDTYEQYF.

The rearrangement uses TRBV5-1 and TRBJ1-6; 12 bases fit TRBD1. The V gene end was trimmed by 4 bases and the J gene end by 10 bases; junction bases not matched to a gene: 6. CDR1 and CDR2 (germline): SGHRS, YFSETQ. CDR3 length equals 15 residues. The CDR3 spells CASSPRDRGRSPLHF. The DNA of the CDR3 is TGCGCCAGCAGCCCCAGGGACAGGGGGCGATCACCCCTCCACTTT.

The chain uses TRBV4-3 and TRBJ1-1; a weak D match, TRBD1 (5 bases). Trimming took off 4 bases at V and 5 bases at J, with 17 bases between the two ends. CDR1 is LGHNA, CDR2 YSLEER, per germline. The CDR3 totals 15 residues. The CDR3 DNA sequence: TGCGCCAGCAGCCTCTACGGAACAGGAGGGACTGAAGCTTTCTTT. Its protein product is CASSLYGTGGTEAFF.

A few counts support this clone. The gene calls are TRBV5-6 and TRBJ1-1; D might be TRBD1 (5 bases). Germline V CDR1 and CDR2: SGHDT, YYEEEE. The CDR3 spans 15 residues. The germline V and J ends were trimmed by 4 bases and 4 bases, with 17 bases remaining between them. In DNA, the CDR3 is TGTGCCAGCAGCCCCCTCCCGGGGGATGCCACTGAAGCTTTCTTT. This translates into CASSPLPGDATEAFF.